Ten or more counts support the clone carrying this TCR beta chain. Relying on iRepertoire HTBI primers and Arm-PCR of CDR3 regions, the team built TCR beta libraries. TCRdb used MiXCR to reprocess the multiplex PCR reads, holding one entry per CDR3 protein. Of 500,000 to 700,000 distinct CDR3 sequences in the sample, 25% to 35% were seen once. The data belong to a study of regulatory T cells in long-lasting Graves disease. Time point reported: persistent/refractory GD, antithyroid drugs over 5 years with positive TRAb. The TCR library was made from RNA that had been extracted from PBMCs in TRIzol. The CDR3 spans 16 residues. Trimming removed 2 bases from V and 0 bases from J; junction bases left unmatched: 5.

The sequences come from peripheral blood mononuclear cells (PBMCs), collected when the disease was refractory, from a patient treated with antithyroid drugs. This rearrangement joins TRBV12-3 or TRBV12-4 to TRBJ2-5; 8 nucleotides agree with TRBD2. The TCR comes from a female donor with Graves disease. CDR3 DNA sequence: TGTGCCAGCAGTTTACTAGCGGGTCAGTACCAAGAGACCCAGTACTTC. This gives the protein CASSLLAGQYQETQYF.